The 8 T cell receptor beta chains below were found in one sample sequenced in a study of blood T cell repertoires in COVID-19. Profiling relied on immunoSEQ multiplex PCR, and the TCRdb table lists in-frame clones only, not all of them. The sample yields roughly 290,000 clones, around nine tenths seen once. Sequenced sample: PBMCs or T cells enriched from blood (not recorded which). These receptors were collected from a woman aged 35 to 49 who had recovered from COVID-19.

The chain has TRBV6-6 and TRBJ2-7; the match to TRBD2 covers 9 bases. The germline V gene encodes CDR1 MNHNY and CDR2 SVGAGI (reference sequence). CDR3 length: 13 amino acids. V lost 7 bases to trimming and J lost 1 base; unmatched junction nucleotides: 2. CDR3 region: CASKAGGSYEQYF. The CDR3 region has the DNA TGTGCCAGCAAGGCGGGAGGGTCCTACGAGCAGTACTTC.

V gene TRBV10-1 combines with J gene TRBJ2-1; 12 bases line up with TRBD2. This CDR3 contains 19 residues. The J segment lost 3 bases and the V segment lost 0 bases, leaving 9 bases of the junction unmatched. CDR1 and CDR2 from the germline V gene are WNHNN and SYGVQD (reference sequence). CDR3 protein: CASSESEGLAGSHYNEQFF. CDR3 bases: TGCGCCAGCAGTGAGTCCGAAGGACTAGCGGGATCTCACTACAATGAGCAGTTCTTC.

The chain carries TRBV2 and TRBJ2-1, with 9 nucleotides matching TRBD1. Germline assignment: CDR1 SNHLY and CDR2 FYNNEI. The CDR3 totals 13 residues. Trimming removed 6 bases from V and 8 bases from J; junction bases left unmatched: 5. This chain's CDR3 is CASRGQGFDEQFF. The DNA of the CDR3 is TGTGCCAGCAGGGGACAGGGATTTGATGAGCAGTTCTTC.

The rearrangement links TRBV28 to TRBJ1-2; 8 bases map to TRBD1. This CDR3 comprises 14 residues. V lost 3 bases and J lost 8; bases outside the gene matches: 8. The germline gives CDR1 MDHEN, CDR2 SYDVKM. The CDR3 DNA reads as TGTGCCAGCAGTTTGCCCTGGACAGGGTCCGGCTACACCTTC. It specifies CASSLPWTGSGYTF.

This clone was seen a few times. Other DNA sequences in the same sample also yield this CDR3. V is TRBV28 and J is TRBJ1-1, with TRBD1 as a possible D gene (6 bases). The V and J ends lost 3 bases and 1 base respectively, with 9 bases between them. This CDR3 is built from 14 residues. Germline V gives CDR1 MDHEN, CDR2 SYDVKM. CDR3 DNA: TGTGCCAGCAGTTTTAGGGGGGGGAACACTGAAGCTTTCTTT. Protein product: CASSFRGGNTEAFF.

The chain links TRBV12-5 to TRBJ2-2; 7 bases fit TRBD1. V was clipped by 1 base and J by 0 bases; unmatched bases: 2. Germline CDR1 and CDR2: LGHNT and FRNRAP. CDR3 length: 16 residues. Here the CDR3 reads CASGLDRGTNTGELFF. CDR3 nucleotide sequence: TGTGCTAGTGGTTTGGACAGGGGAACGAACACCGGGGAGCTGTTTTTT.

The CDR3 DNA reads as TGTGCCAGCAGCTTGGACACTTACAATGAGCAGTTCTTC. Encoded protein: CASSLDTYNEQFF. The genes are TRBV7-2 and TRBJ2-1, with D possibly TRBD1 on 5 matching bases. The CDR3 has 13 residues. V shed 3 bases and J shed 4 bases, with 7 bases lying between them. Germline V gene lookup returns CDR1 SGHTA and CDR2 FQGNSA.

The chain combines TRBV12-3 or TRBV12-4 with TRBJ2-7; 8 bases map to TRBD1. The CDR3 is 13 amino acids. Trimming took 6 bases from V and 3 from J; bases not matched to a gene: 4. CDR3 nucleotide sequence: TGTGCCAGCAGGTGGACAGGGAGCTACGAGCAGTACTTC. Its translation: CASRWTGSYEQYF.